These 24 T cell receptor beta chains originate from one sample sequenced in a study of blood T cell repertoires in COVID-19. Clones were read by immunoSEQ multiplex PCR, and TCRdb kept only the in-frame ones, dropping some. This table has more than 100,000 clones, 84% appearing once. Sequenced: peripheral blood. The receptors derive from a woman in her thirties who had recovered from COVID-19.

This chain uses TRBV2 with TRBJ2-5; 11 bases are shared with TRBD1. Germline V CDR1 and CDR2: SNHLY, FYNNEI. The ends lost 6 bases at V and 5 bases at J; junction bases unmatched: 8. This CDR3 contains 15 residues. This CDR3 reads CASSPDRGRRETQYF. CDR3 DNA sequence: TGTGCCAGCAGCCCGGACAGGGGGCGCCGGGAGACCCAGTACTTC.

The V and J genes are TRBV18 and TRBJ1-6; D is possibly TRBD1 (6 bases). From germline, CDR1 is KGHSH and CDR2 LQKENI. The V and J ends lost 6 bases and 10 bases respectively, with 22 bases between them. This CDR3 region has 16 residues. This CDR3 reads CASSPSAPLQGSPLHF. Here the CDR3 DNA reads TGTGCCAGCTCGCCCTCGGCGCCTCTTCAGGGGTCACCCCTCCACTTT.

V is TRBV11-2 and J is TRBJ2-1; 8 bases align to TRBD2. V was clipped by 3 bases and J by 5 bases; unmatched bases: 3. Germline CDR1 is SGHAT and CDR2 is FQNNGV. This CDR3 is built from 14 residues. CDR3 nucleotides: TGTGCCAGCAGCTTGAGCGGGGGCCACAATGAGCAGTTCTTC. Its translation is CASSLSGGHNEQFF. The whole variable domain, remainder taken from reference TRBV11-2 and TRBJ2-1, is EAGVAQSPRYKIIEKRQSVAFWCNPISGHATLYWYQQILGQGPKLLIQFQNNGVVDDSQLPKDRFSAERLKGVDSTLKIQPAKLEDSAVYLCASSLSGGHNEQFFGPGTRLTVL.

The chain carries TRBV6-5 and TRBJ1-2; 8 bases match TRBD1. Trimming took 6 bases from V and 8 from J; bases not matched to a gene: 5. Germline CDR1 reads MNHEY; CDR2 reads SVGAGI. The CDR3 consists of 12 residues. Here the CDR3 DNA reads TGTGCCAGCAGCCAGGGGGCAGGGGGCTACACCTTC. As protein: CASSQGAGGYTF.

The sample holds one count of this clone. This rearrangement joins TRBV24-1 to TRBJ1-2; D ambiguous. The CDR3 length is 12 residues. Germline V gene data show CDR1 as KGHDR and CDR2 as SFDVKD. V was trimmed by 4 bases and J by 6 bases, leaving 8 bases between them. The CDR3 DNA reads as TGTGCCACCAGTGACCCTACAGATGGCTACACCTTC. Translation: CATSDPTDGYTF.

V gene TRBV11-2 combines with J gene TRBJ1-1, with D perhaps TRBD1 (6 bases). V gave up 3 bases and J gave up 1 base, with 15 bases separating them. Germline V gene sequence: CDR1 SGHAT, CDR2 FQNNGV. The CDR3 runs 16 residues. CDR3 DNA sequence: TGTGCCAGCAGCTTTCCTGTTCAAGGGGGGAACACTGAAGCTTTCTTT. Translated, it gives CASSFPVQGGNTEAFF. The whole variable domain, remainder taken from reference TRBV11-2 and TRBJ1-1, is EAGVAQSPRYKIIEKRQSVAFWCNPISGHATLYWYQQILGQGPKLLIQFQNNGVVDDSQLPKDRFSAERLKGVDSTLKIQPAKLEDSAVYLCASSFPVQGGNTEAFFGQGTRLTVV.

There are a few counts of this clone. V usage is TRBV20-1 and J usage is TRBJ2-5; 9 bases agree with TRBD1. In germline, CDR1 is DFQATT, CDR2 SNEGSKA (reference sequence). The trim removed 3 bases at V and 1 base at J, leaving 9 bases unmatched. This CDR3 has 16 residues. The CDR3 protein is CSASGDRGEAQETQYF. The CDR3 DNA reads TGCAGTGCTAGTGGCGACAGGGGGGAGGCCCAAGAGACCCAGTACTTC.

This sequence joins TRBV19 and TRBJ2-3, with 9 bases that match TRBD2. Germline CDR1 LNHDA, CDR2 SQIVND (reference sequence). The CDR3 runs 14 residues. J gave up 6 bases and V 3 bases, and 4 bases lay outside the gene matches. CDR3 DNA: TGTGCCAGTAGTATCGGGACTAGCAGGGATACGCAGTATTTT. Protein product: CASSIGTSRDTQYF.

The genes are TRBV19 and TRBJ2-7; 8 nucleotides agree with TRBD1. There are 18 residues in the CDR3. V lost 2 bases to trimming and J lost 4 bases; unmatched junction nucleotides: 16. Germline-derived CDR1 and CDR2 are LNHDA and SQIVND (reference sequence). The DNA for the CDR3 is TGTGCCAGTAGTATATTTGGGACAGGCCCATTCCAAGAATACGAGCAGTACTTC. Its translation: CASSIFGTGPFQEYEQYF. Full variable domain (missing parts from reference TRBV19 and TRBJ2-7): DGGITQSPKYLFRKEGQNVTLSCEQNLNHDAMYWYRQDPGQGLRLIYYSQIVNDFQKGDIAEGYSVSREKKESFPLTVTSAQKNPTAFYLCASSIFGTGPFQEYEQYFGPGTRLTVT.

This chain joins TRBV5-4 and TRBJ2-1, with 7 bases identical to TRBD1. The germline gives CDR1 SGHNT, CDR2 YYREEE (reference sequence). This CDR3 is 15 amino acids long. V was clipped by 3 bases and J by 9 bases; unmatched bases: 12. The CDR3 coding sequence is TGTGCCAGCAGCTCCGGCGTTTTTGAGGGGGCTGAGCAGTTCTTC. Translation gives CASSSGVFEGAEQFF.

This rearrangement joins TRBV12-5 to TRBJ2-7, with 11 bases matching TRBD2. The CDR3 covers 16 residues. Germline CDR1 and CDR2: LGHNT and FRNRAP. V lost 2 bases to trimming and J lost 4 bases; unmatched junction nucleotides: 7. DNA for the CDR3: TGTGCTAGTGGTTTGCCGACTAGCGGGACTGGGTACGAGCAGTACTTC. Its protein is CASGLPTSGTGYEQYF.

The chain has TRBV5-1 and TRBJ1-2, with TRBD1 matching 8 bases. Germline V lookup: CDR1 SGHRS, CDR2 YFSETQ. The CDR3 has 15 amino acids. V trimming: 4 bases; J trimming: 2 bases; junction bases outside the gene matches: 7. The CDR3 DNA reads as TGCGCCAGCAGCACCGACAGGGGAGCCAACTATGGCTACACCTTC. This codes for CASSTDRGANYGYTF.

V gene TRBV2 combines with J gene TRBJ2-2, with D possibly matching TRBD2 (5 bases). Trimming shortened V by 10 bases and J by 5 bases, and 20 bases separated the two germline ends. The CDR3 loop spans 15 amino acids. Germline V gene data show CDR1 as SNHLY and CDR2 as FYNNEI. DNA for the CDR3: TGTGCCACTGGAGCTGTGGGGAGTACTACCGGGGAGCTGTTTTTT. It specifies CATGAVGSTTGELFF.

The chain carries TRBV5-6 and TRBJ2-7; D perhaps matches TRBD1 (6 bases). Germline CDR1 reads SGHDT; CDR2 reads YYEEEE. This CDR3 is built from 14 residues. V lost 2 bases, J lost 3 bases, and 12 bases lay in between. The CDR3 nucleotides read TGTGCCAGCAGCTTATGGCAGGGGATCTACGAGCAGTACTTC. Protein: CASSLWQGIYEQYF.

The V and J genes are TRBV6-1 and TRBJ2-7, with 11 positions matching TRBD2. The J segment lost 4 bases and the V segment lost 3 bases, leaving 5 bases of the junction unmatched. In germline, CDR1 is MNHNS, CDR2 SASEGT. The CDR3 runs 15 residues. The DNA of the CDR3 is TGTGCCAGCAGTGACAGAGCTAGCGGGGGGTACGAGCAGTACTTC. This gives the protein CASSDRASGGYEQYF.

The genes are TRBV9 and TRBJ2-5, with no clear D. V gave up 0 bases and J gave up 3 bases, with 9 bases separating them. Germline V CDR1 and CDR2: SGDLS, YYNGEE. The CDR3 runs 14 residues. The CDR3 coding sequence is TGTGCCAGCAGCGTAGGTAACTCGAAAGAGACCCAGTACTTC. Protein: CASSVGNSKETQYF.

The CDR3 DNA reads as TGTGCCAGCAGCCCGGGGACAGGGGTACTGAACACTGAAGCTTTCTTT. Translated: CASSPGTGVLNTEAFF. The chain combines TRBV3-1 (or the pseudogene TRBV3-2) with TRBJ1-1; 10 bases fit TRBD1. CDR1 LGHDT and CDR2 YNNKEL come from the germline V gene (reference sequence). With V trimmed by 4 bases and J by 0 bases, 5 bases remained unmatched. This CDR3 comprises 16 residues.

The CDR3 bases are TGTGCCAGCTCACCTCGGGGGTTGAACACTGAAGCTTTCTTT. Protein: CASSPRGLNTEAFF. The chain has TRBV18 and TRBJ1-1, with TRBD1 as a possible D gene (5 bases). The CDR3 is made up of 14 amino acids. Deletions cut 3 bases from V and 0 bases from J, with 8 bases between. The germline gives CDR1 KGHSH, CDR2 LQKENI.

The genes are TRBV5-5 and TRBJ1-4; D ambiguous. This CDR3 is built from 14 residues. V gave up 2 bases and J gave up 0 bases, with 5 bases separating them. CDR1 and CDR2 from the germline V gene are SGHKS and YYEKEE (reference sequence). DNA for the CDR3: TGTGCCAGCAGCTTACGGGCAACTAATGAAAAACTGTTTTTT. Amino acid sequence: CASSLRATNEKLFF. The whole variable domain, remainder taken from reference TRBV5-5 and TRBJ1-4, is DAGVTQSPTHLIKTRGQQVTLRCSPISGHKSVSWYQQVLGQGPQFIFQYYEKEERGRGNFPDRFSARQFPNYSSELNVNALLLGDSALYLCASSLRATNEKLFFGSGTQLSVL.

The genes are TRBV7-9 and TRBJ2-7; 9 positions match TRBD1. Looked up from germline, CDR1 is SEHNR and CDR2 is FQNEAQ (reference sequence). Trimming cost V 5 bases and J 6 bases; bases outside gene matches: 11. The CDR3 spans 15 residues. Written as DNA, the CDR3 is TGTGCCAGCAGCCCCGGGACAGGGCTCCGGGGCGAGCAGTACTTC. It codes for CASSPGTGLRGEQYF.

J is TRBJ2-3 and V is TRBV27; unclear D gene. The CDR3 length is 15 residues. V lost 6 bases and J 0 bases, leaving 13 bases between the germline ends. Germline V gene data show CDR1 as MNHEY and CDR2 as SMNVEV (reference sequence). The CDR3 coding sequence is TGTGCCAGCAGCTTTGCGACATCAAGCACAGATACGCAGTATTTT. This codes for CASSFATSSTDTQYF.

This chain joins TRBV6-2 or TRBV6-3 and TRBJ2-5; the match to TRBD1 covers 9 bases. The germline gives CDR1 MNHEY, CDR2 SVGEGT. V shed 6 bases, J shed 5 bases, and the junction held 4 bases outside the gene matches. The CDR3 sequence is 13 residues long. In DNA form, the CDR3 reads TGTGCCAGCAGCCGGGACAGGGCGGAGACCCAGTACTTC. It codes for CASSRDRAETQYF.

The V gene is TRBV7-8, the J gene TRBJ1-1; 7 bases are shared with TRBD1. CDR1 SGHVS and CDR2 FQNEAQ come from the germline V gene. V shed 4 bases and J 1 base; nucleotides not matched to a gene: 9. The CDR3 is 16 amino acids. The chain's CDR3 is CASSSPRDRPNTEAFF. In nucleotides, the CDR3 is TGTGCCAGCAGCTCACCAAGGGACAGACCGAACACTGAAGCTTTCTTT.

The chain joins TRBV9 to TRBJ2-5; tentative D call: TRBD2 (5 bases). Germline CDR1 and CDR2: SGDLS and YYNGEE. V lost 0 bases, J lost 5 bases, and 17 bases lay in between. The CDR3 extends over 16 amino acids. In DNA, the CDR3 is TGTGCCAGCAGCGTAGGACTTGAGGTAGCGAGGGAGACCCAGTACTTC. Its protein product is CASSVGLEVARETQYF.